This entry features one T cell receptor (beta chain) sequence. This sample is drawn from a study of blood T cell repertoires in COVID-19. Study background: PBMCs, B-cell-depleted T cells, or T cells were the source of the cDNA or gDNA that made up the material.

V lost 3 bases and J lost 6; bases outside the gene matches: 5. CDR1 and CDR2 (germline): KGHSH, LQKENI. This CDR3 has 15 amino acids. Some clones are missing from TCRdb's copy, which holds only in-frame ones; the method was immunoSEQ multiplex PCR. The sample records roughly 400,000 clones, more than 80% being singletons. The rearrangement uses TRBV18 and TRBJ1-5, with 10 bases aligning to TRBD1. The sequence was collected from a man aged 25 to 40 who had recovered from COVID-19. Sequenced sample: PBMCs or T cells enriched from blood (not recorded which). The CDR3 region has the DNA TGTGCCAGCTCACCGGGACAGGGGAGGGGTCAGCCCCAGCATTTT. Translation gives CASSPGQGRGQPQHF.